Sequencing of this T cell receptor (beta chain) was carried out in a study of T cell repertoires in cytomegalovirus infection. On the study more broadly: Through public TCR beta signatures, both CMV infection and matching HLA type were indicated.

This clonotype was counted ten times or more. The antigen is unknown. CDR1 is SGHTA and CDR2 is FQGNSA in the germline V gene. The CDR3 length is 15 residues. V shed 5 bases, J shed 7 bases, and the junction held 13 bases outside the gene matches. The study's findings and limits: HLA-C-restricted CMV clonotypes gave the most frequent clonotype in two of eight donors. Cumulative public TCR beta family frequency identified CMV carriers with the relevant HLA.

In TCRdb, the reads were re-called with MiXCR into one record per CDR3 protein. This table holds approximately 290,000 distinct CDR3 sequences, 20% to 30% found once. Sequenced: PBMCs. This receptor was taken from a human donor in good health (CMV status not recorded). Some clones in this sample may be carry-over from other donors' samples. The rearrangement joins TRBV7-2 to TRBJ2-5; 7 nucleotides agree with TRBD2. In nucleotides, the CDR3 is TGTGCCAGCAGCCTAGGAACGGGAGGTTACGGGACCCAGTACTTC. Protein sequence: CASSLGTGGYGTQYF.